This T cell receptor (beta chain) is from a study of control samples from healthy donors and cancer patients. The method was immunoSEQ multiplex PCR; TCRdb's version includes in-frame clones alone and lacks a portion of them. Of some 99,000 clones listed, less than 95% are singletons. Germline values: CDR1 KGHDR, CDR2 SFDVKD. With 7 bases removed from V and 4 bases from J, the gap between germline ends came to 23 bases. There are 17 residues in the CDR3. V and J are TRBV24-1 and TRBJ2-3; either TRBD1 or TRBD2 may fit D (5 bases each). This TCR derives from a human donor in good health. The donor label of this sample is uncertain. The specimen was blood. The CDR3 region has the DNA TGTGCCACCAGCGATCCTGGGACCCCCATCGTGGCAGATACGCAGTATTTT. The encoded protein is CATSDPGTPIVADTQYF.